The source of this T cell receptor (beta chain) is a study of T cells in Graves' hyperthyroidism and ophthalmopathy (dated by TCRdb to the late 2010s). Looking at the study overall: Peripheral blood was collected at initial diagnosis, before any treatment. To identify distinguishing TCR V-J signatures, a discovery cohort of 90 to 100 patients was used, comprising 43 with Graves' ophthalmopathy and around 60 with stable Graves' hyperthyroidism. Whether ophthalmopathy could be predicted prospectively was tested in an independent validation cohort made up of approximately 19 hyperthyroidism patients plus 17 patients who later progressed to ophthalmopathy. For training and testing, the 110 or so patients in the discovery cohort were randomly divided in a 7:3 ratio. In addition, the study compared T-cell repertoires in thyroid tissue and in blood from 6 or 7 Graves' hyperthyroidism patients. Following sampling, methimazole starting at 30 mg daily was given to hyperthyroidism patients, and high-dose intravenous methylprednisolone was given to ophthalmopathy patients. According to the paper, TCR Vbeta CDR3 sequencing was carried out on about 140 peripheral blood samples, which came from fewer than 50 ophthalmopathy, under 85 hyperthyroidism and roughly 17 progressor patients. Results the study describes overall, beyond this receptor: In cross-validation, a model built on a 13 V-J signature told ophthalmopathy apart from stable hyperthyroidism with approximately 90% sensitivity and about 81% specificity, and in testing the same model reached 80%/75%. In validation, the model predicted progression to ophthalmopathy with approximately 70% sensitivity and approximately 72% specificity, a median of around 6.6 months before onset. Most expanded thyroid clonotypes (frequency above 0.001) were also detected in blood, a finding suggesting that blood repertoires may reflect thyroid immune responses. Sample size was not statistically predetermined, and blinding of investigators to group allocation was not performed.

This clonotype was picked up a small number of times. Its antigen specificity is not known. No base qualities exist here, and no much larger clone lies one base off it. The TCR beta CDR3 regions were amplified from RNA transcripts. For the first round of RT-PCR on the TCR CDR3, the HTBI primer set was used together with the Qiagen OneStep RT-PCR kit. Libraries were constructed in a second round of multiplex PCR, after which size selection and purification were performed. The libraries were sequenced on an Illumina HiSeq2000 using paired-end 100 bp reads. Turning to the authors' computational methods: Raw data were processed with SOAPnuke, discarding reads with adapters, uncalled bases, mean Phred below 15, or no exact constant-primer or identifier match. COPE v1.2.5 was used to merge the high-quality paired reads, and each unique nucleotide sequence was defined as a clonotype. MiTCR v1.1 was used to align clonotypes to the IMGT TRBV, TRBD and TRBJ reference segments. The analysis included only V-J combinations with a frequency above 0.0001, which together covered more than 99% of the repertoires. The TCS score was defined as F50 (clonal expansion) divided by E x V (chaos), with BLOSUM62-based TCRdist calculated between CDR3 peptides within each V-J. Welch's t-statistics and random forest reduced fewer than 600 V-J features to 13, which were used in a naive Bayes classifier (R e1071). TCRdb ran its own pipeline on the public reads, namely fastp trimming at Q25 and MiXCR clone calling, and kept in-frame beta chains. Every entry covers one CDR3 protein and lists the most common genes and DNA from its rows. The V and J calls shown here were made by TCRdb, not taken from the authors' results. Counted in this sample were 300,000 to 450,000 distinct CDR3 sequences; roughly 20% of them appeared once. The ten largest account for 35% to 50% of the sample.

In the ophthalmopathy patients, disease was moderately to severely active, with a Clinical Activity Score of 3 or more, a NOSPECS grade of 4 or more, and a duration of less than 3 months. The study excluded patients with uncontrolled infections, other autoimmune diseases, pregnancy or lactation. Diagnoses relied on clinical symptoms, serum thyroxine and TRAb, thyroid ultrasound and orbital computed tomography. PBMCs were separated from approximately 10 ml of fresh peripheral blood using Ficoll-Paque density gradient centrifugation. Trizol reagent was used to extract total RNA, and RNA quality was then checked on an Agilent 2100 Bioanalyzer. Including cysteine and phenylalanine, the CDR3 has 14 amino acids. The CDR3 DNA has 42 bases and is translated from base 1. V sheds 0 bases and J sheds 7 bases, leaving 12 bases between their ends. CDR1 is given as SNHLY and CDR2 as FYNNEI, both from the germline V gene.

The source material was blood. The rearrangement combines TRBV2 with TRBJ1-1, with TRBD1 tentatively as D gene (6 bases match). This clonotype originated in a young man with Graves' ophthalmopathy. At the DNA level, the sequence is TGTGCCAGCAGTGAAGCGGTCGGGGGGCTTGAAGCTTTCTTT. This codes for CASSEAVGGLEAFF.